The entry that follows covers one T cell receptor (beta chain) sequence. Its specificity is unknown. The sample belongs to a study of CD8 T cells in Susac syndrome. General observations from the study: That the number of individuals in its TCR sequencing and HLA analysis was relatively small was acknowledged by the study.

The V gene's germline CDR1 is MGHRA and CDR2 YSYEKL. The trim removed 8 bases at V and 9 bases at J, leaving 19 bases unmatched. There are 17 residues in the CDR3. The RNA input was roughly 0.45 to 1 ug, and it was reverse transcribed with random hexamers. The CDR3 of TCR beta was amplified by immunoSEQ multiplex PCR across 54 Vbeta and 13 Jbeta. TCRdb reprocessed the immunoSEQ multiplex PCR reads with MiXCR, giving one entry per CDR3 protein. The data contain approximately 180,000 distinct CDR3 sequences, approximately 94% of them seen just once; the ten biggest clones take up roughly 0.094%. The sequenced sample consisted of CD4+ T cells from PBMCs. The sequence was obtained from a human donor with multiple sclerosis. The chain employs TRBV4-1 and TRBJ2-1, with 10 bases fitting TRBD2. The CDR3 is CASSKEGRASGRGEQFF. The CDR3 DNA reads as TGCGCCAGCTCAAAGGAGGGCCGGGCTAGCGGGAGAGGTGAGCAGTTCTTC.